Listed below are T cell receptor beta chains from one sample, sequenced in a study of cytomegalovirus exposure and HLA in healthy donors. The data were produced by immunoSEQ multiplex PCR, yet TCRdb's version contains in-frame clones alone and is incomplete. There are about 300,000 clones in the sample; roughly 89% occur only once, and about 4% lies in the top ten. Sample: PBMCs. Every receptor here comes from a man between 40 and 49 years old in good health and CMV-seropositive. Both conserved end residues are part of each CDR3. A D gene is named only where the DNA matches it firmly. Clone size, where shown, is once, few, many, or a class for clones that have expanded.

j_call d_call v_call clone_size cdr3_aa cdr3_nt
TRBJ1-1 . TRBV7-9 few CASSLVSATEAFF TGTGCCAGCAGCTTAGTGTCTGCGACTGAAGCTTTCTTT
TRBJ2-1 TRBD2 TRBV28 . CASRPPLAGNNEQFF TGTGCCAGCAGACCCCCGCTAGCGGGAAACAATGAGCAGTTCTTC
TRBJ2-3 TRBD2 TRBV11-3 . CASSRGSFSDTQYF TGTGCCAGCAGCCGCGGGAGCTTTTCAGATACGCAGTATTTT
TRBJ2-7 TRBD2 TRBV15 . CATSRDPSGEVPYEQYF TGTGCCACCAGCAGAGATCCTAGCGGGGAGGTCCCCTACGAGCAGTACTTC
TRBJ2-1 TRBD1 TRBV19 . CASSIPDREQFF TGTGCCAGTAGTATACCGGACAGGGAGCAGTTCTTC
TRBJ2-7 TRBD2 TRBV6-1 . CASSVAGGSSYEQYF TGTGCCAGCAGCGTAGCGGGAGGCAGCTCCTACGAGCAGTACTTC
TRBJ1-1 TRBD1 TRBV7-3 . CASSATPGQGLAFF TGTGCCAGCAGCGCGACTCCGGGACAGGGGTTAGCTTTCTTT
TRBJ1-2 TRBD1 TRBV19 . CASSTGTGGRGYTF TGTGCCAGTAGTACCGGGACAGGGGGACGAGGCTACACCTTC
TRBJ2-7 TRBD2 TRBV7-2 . CASSSGLAGEFEQYF TGTGCCAGCAGCTCGGGACTAGCGGGAGAATTCGAGCAGTACTTC
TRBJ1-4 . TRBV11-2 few CASNRREASREKLFF TGTGCCAGCAATCGACGGGAAGCGTCACGGGAAAAACTGTTTTTT
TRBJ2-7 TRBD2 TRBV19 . CASRSGASYEQYF TGTGCCAGTAGGAGCGGGGCCTCCTACGAGCAGTACTTC
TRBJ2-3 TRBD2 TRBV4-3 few CASSQEYRAGGSRSTDTQYF TGCGCCAGCAGCCAAGAATATCGGGCGGGAGGGAGCCGTAGCACAGATACGCAGTATTTT
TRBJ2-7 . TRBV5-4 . CASSRKGGSDEQYF TGTGCCAGCAGCCGGAAGGGGGGGAGTGACGAGCAGTACTTC
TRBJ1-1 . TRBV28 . CASSHTKAFF TGTGCCAGCAGCCACACCAAAGCTTTCTTT
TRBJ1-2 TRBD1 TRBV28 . CASSRIRQGADGYTF TGTGCCAGCAGCAGAATCAGACAGGGGGCGGATGGCTACACCTTC
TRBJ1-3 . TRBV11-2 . CASSFSVPGTGNTIYF TGTGCCAGCAGCTTTTCTGTCCCAGGGACTGGAAACACCATATATTTT
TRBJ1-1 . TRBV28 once CASILQDGGGITEAFF TGTGCCAGCATTCTCCAAGATGGGGGAGGGATAACTGAAGCTTTCTTT
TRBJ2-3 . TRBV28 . CASSFAGAADTQYF TGTGCCAGCAGTTTCGCAGGGGCGGCAGATACGCAGTATTTT